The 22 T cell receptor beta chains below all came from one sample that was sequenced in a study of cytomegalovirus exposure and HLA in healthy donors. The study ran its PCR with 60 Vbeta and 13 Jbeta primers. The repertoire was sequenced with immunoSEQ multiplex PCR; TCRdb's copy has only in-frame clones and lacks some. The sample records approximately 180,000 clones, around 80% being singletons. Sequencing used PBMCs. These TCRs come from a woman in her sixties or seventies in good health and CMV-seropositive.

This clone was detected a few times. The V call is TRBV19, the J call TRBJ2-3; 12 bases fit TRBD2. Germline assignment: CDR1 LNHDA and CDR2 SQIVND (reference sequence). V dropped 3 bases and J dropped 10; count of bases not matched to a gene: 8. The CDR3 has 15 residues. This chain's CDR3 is CASSIERTSGEAQYF. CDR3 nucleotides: TGTGCCAGTAGTATCGAACGGACTAGCGGGGAGGCGCAGTATTTT.

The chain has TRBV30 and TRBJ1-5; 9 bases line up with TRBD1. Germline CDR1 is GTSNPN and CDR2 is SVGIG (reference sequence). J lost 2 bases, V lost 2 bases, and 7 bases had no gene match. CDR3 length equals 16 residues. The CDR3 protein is CAWSLGQGLGNQPQHF. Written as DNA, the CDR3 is TGTGCCTGGAGTCTAGGACAGGGGTTAGGCAATCAGCCCCAGCATTTT.

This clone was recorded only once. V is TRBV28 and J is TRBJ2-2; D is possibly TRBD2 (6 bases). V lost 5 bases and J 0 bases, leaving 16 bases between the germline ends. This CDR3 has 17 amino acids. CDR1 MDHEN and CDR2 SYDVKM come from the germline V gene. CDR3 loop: CASSVVEGNANTGELFF. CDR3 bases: TGTGCCAGCAGTGTCGTGGAGGGCAACGCGAACACCGGGGAGCTGTTTTTT.

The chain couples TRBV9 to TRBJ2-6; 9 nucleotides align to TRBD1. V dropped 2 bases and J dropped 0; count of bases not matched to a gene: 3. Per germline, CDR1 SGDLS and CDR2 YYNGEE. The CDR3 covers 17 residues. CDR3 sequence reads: CASSVGQGSSGANVLTF. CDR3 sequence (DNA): TGTGCCAGCAGCGTCGGACAGGGGAGCTCTGGGGCCAACGTCCTGACTTTC. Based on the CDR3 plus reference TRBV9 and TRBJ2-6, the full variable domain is DSGVTQTPKHLITATGQRVTLRCSPRSGDLSVYWYQQSLDQGLQFLIQYYNGEERAKGNILERFSAQQFPDLHSELNLSSLELGDSALYFCASSVGQGSSGANVLTFGAGSRLTVL.

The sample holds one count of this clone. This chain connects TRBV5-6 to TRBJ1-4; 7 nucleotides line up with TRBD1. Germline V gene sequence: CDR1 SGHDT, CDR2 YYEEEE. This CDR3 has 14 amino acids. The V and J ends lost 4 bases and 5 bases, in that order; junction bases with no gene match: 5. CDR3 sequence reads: CASSRGQHNEKLFF. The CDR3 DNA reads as TGTGCCAGCAGCCGGGGACAGCACAATGAAAAACTGTTTTTT.

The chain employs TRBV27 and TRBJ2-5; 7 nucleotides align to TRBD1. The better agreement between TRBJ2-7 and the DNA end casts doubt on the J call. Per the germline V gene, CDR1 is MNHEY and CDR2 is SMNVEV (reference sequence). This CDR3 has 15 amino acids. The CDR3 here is CASSLKTGIGYEQYF. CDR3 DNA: TGTGCCAGCAGTCTAAAGACAGGGATTGGCTACGAGCAGTACTTC.

CDR3 sequence reads: CASSYGQVLTEAFF. The CDR3 bases are TGCGCCAGCAGCTACGGACAGGTCCTCACTGAAGCTTTCTTT. V is TRBV5-1 and J is TRBJ1-1; 7 bases agree with TRBD1. Germline CDR1 reads SGHRS; CDR2 reads YFSETQ. V lost 3 bases, J lost 4 bases, and 6 bases stayed unmatched. The CDR3 extends over 14 amino acids.

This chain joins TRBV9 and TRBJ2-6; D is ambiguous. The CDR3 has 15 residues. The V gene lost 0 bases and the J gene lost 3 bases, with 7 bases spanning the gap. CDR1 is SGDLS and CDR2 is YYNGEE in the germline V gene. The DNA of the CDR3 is TGTGCCAGCAGCGTAGGCGGCAGTGGGGCCAACGTCCTGACTTTC. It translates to CASSVGGSGANVLTF.

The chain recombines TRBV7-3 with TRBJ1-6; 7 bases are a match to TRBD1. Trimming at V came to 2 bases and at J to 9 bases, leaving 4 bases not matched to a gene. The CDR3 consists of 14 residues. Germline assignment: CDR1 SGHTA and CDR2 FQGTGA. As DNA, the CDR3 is TGTGCCAGCAGCTTACGAAACAGGGGTTCACCCCTCCACTTT. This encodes CASSLRNRGSPLHF.

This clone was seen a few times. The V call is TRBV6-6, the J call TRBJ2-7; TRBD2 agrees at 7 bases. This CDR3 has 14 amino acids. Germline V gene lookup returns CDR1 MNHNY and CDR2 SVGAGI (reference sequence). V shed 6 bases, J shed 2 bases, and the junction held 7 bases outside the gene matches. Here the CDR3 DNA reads TGTGCCAGCAGAAAATCTAGCGGCCCCTACGAGCAGTACTTC. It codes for CASRKSSGPYEQYF.

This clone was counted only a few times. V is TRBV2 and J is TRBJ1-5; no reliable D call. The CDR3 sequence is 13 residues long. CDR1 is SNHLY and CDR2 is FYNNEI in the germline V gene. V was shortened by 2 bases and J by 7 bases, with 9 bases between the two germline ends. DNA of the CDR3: TGTGCCAGCAGTGAACTGCAGATCCAGCCCCAGCATTTT. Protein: CASSELQIQPQHF. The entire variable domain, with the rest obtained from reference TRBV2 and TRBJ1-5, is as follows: EPEVTQTPSHQVTQMGQEVILRCVPISNHLYFYWYRQILGQKVEFLVSFYNNEISEKSEIFDDQFSVERPDGSNFTLKIRSTKLEDSAMYFCASSELQIQPQHFGDGTRLSIL.

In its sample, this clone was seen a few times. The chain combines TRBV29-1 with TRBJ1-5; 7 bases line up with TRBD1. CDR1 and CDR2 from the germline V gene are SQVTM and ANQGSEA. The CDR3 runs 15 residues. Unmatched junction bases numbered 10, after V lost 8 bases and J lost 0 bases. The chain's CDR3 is CSTTTTGHSNQPQHF. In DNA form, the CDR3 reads TGCAGCACAACCACGACAGGGCATAGCAATCAGCCCCAGCATTTT.

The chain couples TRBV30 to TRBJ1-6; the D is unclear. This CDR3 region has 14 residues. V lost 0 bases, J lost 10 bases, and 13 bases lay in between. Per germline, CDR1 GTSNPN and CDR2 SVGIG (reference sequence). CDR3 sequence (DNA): TGTGCCTGGAGTGTACAAGAGGGATTGTCACCCCTCCACTTT. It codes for CAWSVQEGLSPLHF. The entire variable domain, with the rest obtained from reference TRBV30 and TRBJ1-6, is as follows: SQTIHQWPATLVQPVGSPLSLECTVEGTSNPNLYWYRQAAGRGLQLLFYSVGIGQISSEVPQNLSASRPQDRQFILSSKKLLLSDSGFYLCAWSVQEGLSPLHFGNGTRLTVT.

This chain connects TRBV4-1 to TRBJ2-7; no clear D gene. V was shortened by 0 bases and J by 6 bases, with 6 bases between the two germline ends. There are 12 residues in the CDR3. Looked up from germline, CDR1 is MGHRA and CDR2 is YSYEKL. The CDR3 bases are TGCGCCAGCAGCCAAGAAGCGCGCGAGCAGTACTTC. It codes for CASSQEAREQYF.

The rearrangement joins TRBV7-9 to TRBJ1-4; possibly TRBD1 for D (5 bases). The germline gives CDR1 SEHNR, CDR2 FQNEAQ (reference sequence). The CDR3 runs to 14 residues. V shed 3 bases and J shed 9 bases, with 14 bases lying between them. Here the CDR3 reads CASSLRGSNKKLFF. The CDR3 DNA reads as TGTGCCAGCAGCTTGCGGGGCTCAAATAAAAAACTGTTTTTT.

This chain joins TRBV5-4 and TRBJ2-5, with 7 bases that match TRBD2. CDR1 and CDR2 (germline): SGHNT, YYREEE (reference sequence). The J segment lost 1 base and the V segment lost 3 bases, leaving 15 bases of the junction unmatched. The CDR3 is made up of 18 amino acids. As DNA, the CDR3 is TGTGCCAGCAGCTCCCGACGGGTCAGCGGGGCCTCCCAAGAGACCCAGTACTTC. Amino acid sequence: CASSSRRVSGASQETQYF.

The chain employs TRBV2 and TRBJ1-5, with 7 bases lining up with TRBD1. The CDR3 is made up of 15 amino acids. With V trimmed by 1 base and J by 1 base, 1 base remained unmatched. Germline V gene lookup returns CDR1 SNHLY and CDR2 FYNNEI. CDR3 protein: CASSEVQGSNQPQHF. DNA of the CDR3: TGTGCCAGCAGTGAAGTACAGGGGAGCAATCAGCCCCAGCATTTT.

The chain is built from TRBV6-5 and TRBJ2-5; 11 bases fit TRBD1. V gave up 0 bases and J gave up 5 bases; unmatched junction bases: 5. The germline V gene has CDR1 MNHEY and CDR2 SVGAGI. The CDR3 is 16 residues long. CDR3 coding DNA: TGTGCCAGCAGTTACTCGGGGACAGGGGGGTTCGAGACCCAGTACTTC. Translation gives CASSYSGTGGFETQYF.

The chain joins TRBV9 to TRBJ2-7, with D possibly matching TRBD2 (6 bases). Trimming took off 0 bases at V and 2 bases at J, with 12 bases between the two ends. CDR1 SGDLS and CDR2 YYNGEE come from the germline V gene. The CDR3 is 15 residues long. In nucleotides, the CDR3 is TGTGCCAGCAGCGTAGACGCTAGCGTCGCCTACGAGCAGTACTTC. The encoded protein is CASSVDASVAYEQYF.

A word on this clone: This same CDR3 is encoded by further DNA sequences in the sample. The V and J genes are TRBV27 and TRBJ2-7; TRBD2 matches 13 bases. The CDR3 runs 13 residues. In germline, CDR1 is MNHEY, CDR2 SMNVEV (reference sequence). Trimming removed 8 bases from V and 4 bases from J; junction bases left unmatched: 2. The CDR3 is CASWTSGSYEQYF. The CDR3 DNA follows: TGTGCCAGCTGGACTAGCGGGAGTTACGAGCAGTACTTC.

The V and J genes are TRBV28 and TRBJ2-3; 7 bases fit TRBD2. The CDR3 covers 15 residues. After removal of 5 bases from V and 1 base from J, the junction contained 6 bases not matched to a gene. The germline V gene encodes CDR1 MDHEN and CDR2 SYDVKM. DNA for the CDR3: TGTGCCAGCAGTCCCTCTCTAGCGGGCACAGATACGCAGTATTTT. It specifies CASSPSLAGTDTQYF.

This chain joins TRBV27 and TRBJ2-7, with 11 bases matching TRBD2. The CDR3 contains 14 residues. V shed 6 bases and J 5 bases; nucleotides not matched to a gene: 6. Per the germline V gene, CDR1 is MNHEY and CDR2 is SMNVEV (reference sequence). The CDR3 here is CASRRLAGNDEQYF. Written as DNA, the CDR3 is TGTGCCAGCAGGAGACTAGCGGGAAATGACGAGCAGTACTTC.